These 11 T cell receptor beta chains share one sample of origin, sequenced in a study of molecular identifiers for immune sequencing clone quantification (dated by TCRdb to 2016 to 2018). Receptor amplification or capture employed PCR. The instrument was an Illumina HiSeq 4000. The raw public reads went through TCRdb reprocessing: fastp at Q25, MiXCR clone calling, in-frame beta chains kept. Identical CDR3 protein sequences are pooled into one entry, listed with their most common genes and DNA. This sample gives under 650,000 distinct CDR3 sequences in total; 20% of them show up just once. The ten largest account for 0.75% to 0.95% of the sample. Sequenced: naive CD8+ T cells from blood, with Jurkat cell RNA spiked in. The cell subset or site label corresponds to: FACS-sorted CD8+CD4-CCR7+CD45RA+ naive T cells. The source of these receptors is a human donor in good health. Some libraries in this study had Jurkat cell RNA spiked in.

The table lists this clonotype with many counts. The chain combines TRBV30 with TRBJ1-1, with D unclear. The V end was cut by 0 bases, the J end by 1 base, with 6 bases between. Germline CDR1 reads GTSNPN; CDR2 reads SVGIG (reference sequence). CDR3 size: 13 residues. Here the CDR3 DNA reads TGTGCCTGGAGTGTAAACTCGAACACTGAAGCTTTCTTT. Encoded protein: CAWSVNSNTEAFF. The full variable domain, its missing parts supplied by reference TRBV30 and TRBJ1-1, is SQTIHQWPATLVQPVGSPLSLECTVEGTSNPNLYWYRQAAGRGLQLLFYSVGIGQISSEVPQNLSASRPQDRQFILSSKKLLLSDSGFYLCAWSVNSNTEAFFGQGTRLTVV.

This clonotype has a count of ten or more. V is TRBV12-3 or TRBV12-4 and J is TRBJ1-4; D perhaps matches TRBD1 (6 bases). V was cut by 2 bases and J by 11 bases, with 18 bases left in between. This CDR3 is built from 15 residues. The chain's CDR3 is CASSLQGQWGRKLFF. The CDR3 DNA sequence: TGTGCCAGCAGTTTACAGGGGCAGTGGGGTCGGAAACTGTTTTTT.

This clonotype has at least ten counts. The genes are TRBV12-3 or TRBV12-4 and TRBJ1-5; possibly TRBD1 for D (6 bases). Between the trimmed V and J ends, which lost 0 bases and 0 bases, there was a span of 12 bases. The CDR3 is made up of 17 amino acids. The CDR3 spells CASSLARGTYSNQPQHF. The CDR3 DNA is TGTGCCAGCAGTTTAGCTCGCGGGACATATAGCAATCAGCCCCAGCATTTT.

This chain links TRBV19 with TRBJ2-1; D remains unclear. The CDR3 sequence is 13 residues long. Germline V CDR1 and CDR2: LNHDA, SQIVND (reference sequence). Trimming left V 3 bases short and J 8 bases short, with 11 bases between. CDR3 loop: CASSIVTHDEQFF. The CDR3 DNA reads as TGTGCCAGTAGTATCGTTACACACGATGAGCAGTTCTTC.

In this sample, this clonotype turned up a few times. The CDR3 DNA is TGTGCCACCAGCATAATCTTCGGACAGGGATTGAACACTGAAGCTTTCTTT. Its protein product is CATSIIFGQGLNTEAFF. The rearrangement links TRBV15 to TRBJ1-1; 8 bases fit TRBD1. This CDR3 has 17 amino acids. V was pared by 4 bases and J by 0 bases, with 10 bases of the junction left unmatched. The V gene's germline CDR1 is LNHNV and CDR2 YYDKDF (reference sequence).

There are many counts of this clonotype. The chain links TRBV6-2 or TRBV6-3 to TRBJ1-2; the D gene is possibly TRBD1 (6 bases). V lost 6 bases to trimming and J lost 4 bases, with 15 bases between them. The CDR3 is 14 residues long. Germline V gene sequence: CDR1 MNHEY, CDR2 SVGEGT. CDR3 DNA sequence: TGTGCCAGCAGCCCCCAGGGGACGGCCTATGGCTACACCTTC. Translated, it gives CASSPQGTAYGYTF.

The CDR3 protein is CASSQSSSGYEQYF. The CDR3 DNA sequence: TGCGCCAGCAGCCAATCAAGCTCGGGATACGAGCAGTACTTC. The chain combines TRBV4-1 with TRBJ2-7, with D possibly being TRBD2 (5 bases). V lost 2 bases and J 4 bases, leaving 12 bases between the germline ends. Germline loops: CDR1 MGHRA, CDR2 YSYEKL. The CDR3 loop spans 14 amino acids.

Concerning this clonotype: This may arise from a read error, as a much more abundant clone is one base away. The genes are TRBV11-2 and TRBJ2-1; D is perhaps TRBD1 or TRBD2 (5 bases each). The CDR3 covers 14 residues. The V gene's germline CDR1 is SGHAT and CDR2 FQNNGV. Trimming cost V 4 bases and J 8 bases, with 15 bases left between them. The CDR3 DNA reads TGTGCCAGCAGCTCTACTAGGGGAGACGATGAGCAGTTCTTC. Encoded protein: CASSSTRGDDEQFF.

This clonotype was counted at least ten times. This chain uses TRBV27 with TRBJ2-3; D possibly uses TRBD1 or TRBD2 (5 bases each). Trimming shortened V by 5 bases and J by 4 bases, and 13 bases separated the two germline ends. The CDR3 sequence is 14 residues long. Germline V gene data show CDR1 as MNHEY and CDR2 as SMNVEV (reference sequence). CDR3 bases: TGTGCCAGCAGTACACAACTGGGGGCAGATACGCAGTATTTT. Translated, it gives CASSTQLGADTQYF.

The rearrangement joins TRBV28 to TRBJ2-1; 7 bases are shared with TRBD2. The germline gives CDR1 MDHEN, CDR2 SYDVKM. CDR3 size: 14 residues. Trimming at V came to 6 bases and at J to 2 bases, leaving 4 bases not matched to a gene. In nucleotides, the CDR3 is TGTGCCAGCAGCTATAGCGGGCCCTACAATGAGCAGTTCTTC. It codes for CASSYSGPYNEQFF.

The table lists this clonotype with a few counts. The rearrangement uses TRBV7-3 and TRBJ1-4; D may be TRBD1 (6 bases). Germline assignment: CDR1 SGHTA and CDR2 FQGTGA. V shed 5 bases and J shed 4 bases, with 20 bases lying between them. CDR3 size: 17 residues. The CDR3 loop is CASSPAPGTTYNEKLFF. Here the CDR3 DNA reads TGTGCCAGCAGCCCCGCCCCCGGGACAACTTATAATGAAAAACTGTTTTTT.